This T cell receptor (beta chain) stems from a study of blood T cell repertoires in COVID-19. Overall study: In each case, the material was cDNA or gDNA derived from T cells, B-cell-depleted T cells, or PBMCs.

Seattle enrolled patients during active infection and tracked them longitudinally. The CDR3 length is 14 residues. Trimming left V 3 bases short and J 6 bases short, with 9 bases between. CDR1 and CDR2 (germline): MDHEN, SYDVKM. Authors' processing steps: Amplification with reference gene primers provided the estimates of nucleated cell counts. This table comes from immunoSEQ multiplex PCR, and its TCRdb copy is limited to in-frame clones, with some not included. V, J and clone size are taken as reported in that table, and D and trimming were inferred from the DNA itself. The sample lists some 130,000 clones, around nine tenths seen once, with 9.5% to 12% in the top ten. In this sample, this clone turned up once.

The clonotype originates from a woman aged 70-85 years with COVID-19, enrolled during active disease. Material: peripheral blood. J is TRBJ1-6 and V is TRBV28; a weak D match, TRBD1 (5 bases). The CDR3 here is CASSFGAGNSPLHF. CDR3 nucleotide sequence: TGTGCCAGCAGTTTTGGGGCCGGTAATTCACCCCTCCACTTT.